Below, 2 T cell receptor beta chains from the same sample are listed, as sequenced in a study of cytomegalovirus exposure and HLA in healthy donors. Use of 60 Vbeta and 13 Jbeta primers characterized the PCR. TCRdb keeps only in-frame clones here, not all; method: immunoSEQ multiplex PCR. The table shows about 96,000 clones, with approximately 74% occurring only once. The sequencing sample was made of PBMCs. The receptors originated from a female donor in good health and CMV-seropositive.

This clone was detected a few times. The rearrangement uses TRBV5-1 and TRBJ1-3; 7 positions match TRBD1. The V segment lost 3 bases and the J segment 2 bases; nucleotides outside the gene matches: 5. This CDR3 comprises 15 residues. The germline gives CDR1 SGHRS, CDR2 YFSETQ. The CDR3, as DNA: TGCGCCAGCAGCTCCAAGACAGGGACTGGAAACACCATATATTTT. Its protein is CASSSKTGTGNTIYF. Filled out from reference TRBV5-1 and TRBJ1-3, the complete variable domain reads KAGVTQTPRYLIKTRGQQVTLSCSPISGHRSVSWYQQTPGQGLQFLFEYFSETQRNKGNFPGRFSGRQFSNSRSEMNVSTLELGDSALYLCASSSKTGTGNTIYFGEGSWLTVV.

The genes are TRBV7-2 and TRBJ2-6, with D hard to call. Trimming left V 7 bases short and J 0 bases short, with 7 bases between. Germline V gene sequence: CDR1 SGHTA, CDR2 FQGNSA. This CDR3 is 14 amino acids long. This chain's CDR3 is CASTLHSGANVLTF. As DNA, the CDR3 is TGTGCCAGCACACTCCACTCTGGGGCCAACGTCCTGACTTTC. Full variable domain (missing parts from reference TRBV7-2 and TRBJ2-6): GAGVSQSPSNKVTEKGKDVELRCDPISGHTALYWYRQSLGQGLEFLIYFQGNSAPDKSGLPSDRFSAERTGGSVSTLTIQRTQQEDSAVYLCASTLHSGANVLTFGAGSRLTVL.